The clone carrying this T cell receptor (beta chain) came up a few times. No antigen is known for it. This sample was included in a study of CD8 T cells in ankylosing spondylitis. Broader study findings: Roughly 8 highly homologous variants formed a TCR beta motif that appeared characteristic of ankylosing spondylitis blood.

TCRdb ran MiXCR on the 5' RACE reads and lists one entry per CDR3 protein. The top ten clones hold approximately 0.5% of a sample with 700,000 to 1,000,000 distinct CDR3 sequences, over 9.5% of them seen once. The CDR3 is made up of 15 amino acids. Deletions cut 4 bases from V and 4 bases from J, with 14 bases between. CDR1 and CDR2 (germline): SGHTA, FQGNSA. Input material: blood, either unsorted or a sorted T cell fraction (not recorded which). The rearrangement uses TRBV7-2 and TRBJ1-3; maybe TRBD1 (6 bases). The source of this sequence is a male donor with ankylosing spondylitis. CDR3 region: CASSYRQADGNTIYF. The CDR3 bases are TGTGCCAGCAGCTATCGACAGGCGGACGGAAACACCATATATTTT.